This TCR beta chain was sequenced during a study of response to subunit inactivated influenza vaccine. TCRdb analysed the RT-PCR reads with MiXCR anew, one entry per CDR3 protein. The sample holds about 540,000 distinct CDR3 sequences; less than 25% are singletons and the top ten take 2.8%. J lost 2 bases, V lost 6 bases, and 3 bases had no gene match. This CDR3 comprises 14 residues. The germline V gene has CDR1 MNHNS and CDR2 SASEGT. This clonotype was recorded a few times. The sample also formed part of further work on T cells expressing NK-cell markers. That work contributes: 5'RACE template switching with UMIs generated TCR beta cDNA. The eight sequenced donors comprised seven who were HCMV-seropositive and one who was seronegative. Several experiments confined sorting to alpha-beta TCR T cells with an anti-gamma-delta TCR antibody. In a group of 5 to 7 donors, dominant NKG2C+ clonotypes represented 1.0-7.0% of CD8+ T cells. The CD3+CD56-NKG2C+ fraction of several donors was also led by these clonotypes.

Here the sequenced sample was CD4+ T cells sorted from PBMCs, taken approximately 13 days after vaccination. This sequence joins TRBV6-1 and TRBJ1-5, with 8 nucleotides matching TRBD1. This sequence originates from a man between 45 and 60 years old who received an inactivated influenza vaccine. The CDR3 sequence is CASRGQGGNQPQHF. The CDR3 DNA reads TGTGCCAGCAGAGGACAGGGCGGCAATCAGCCCCAGCATTTT.